These T cell receptor beta chains were read from a single sample in a study of CD8 T cells in Susac syndrome. TCRdb itself ran the immunoSEQ multiplex PCR reads through MiXCR, one entry per CDR3 protein. The sample lists under 85,000 distinct CDR3 sequences; approximately 95% were seen once. Sequencing input: CD8+ T cells from PBMCs. These receptors originate from a human donor with Susac syndrome. CDR3s include the opening cysteine and the closing phenylalanine or tryptophan. The order of the fields is clone size, D gene, V gene, J gene, CDR3 protein, CDR3 DNA. D genes are given only for firm matches. Part of the rows lack a size; the others show once, few, many or a class for expanded clones.

-,-,TRBV2,TRBJ1-4,CASSEAIRQFGEKLFF,TGTGCCAGCAGTGAAGCTATTCGACAATTCGGAGAAAAACTGTTTTTT
-,-,TRBV7-9,TRBJ2-7,CASSSTSEQYF,TGTGCCAGCAGCTCCACTAGCGAGCAGTACTTC
-,-,TRBV6-1,TRBJ1-4,CASSSGLLFF,TGTGCCAGCAGTTCCGGTTTACTGTTTTTT
-,-,TRBV2,TRBJ1-1,CASSAVVHAEAFF,TGTGCCAGCAGTGCTGTAGTTCACGCTGAAGCTTTCTTT
-,-,TRBV4-1,TRBJ1-2,CASSPKNRSAALYGYTF,TGCGCCAGCAGCCCGAAGAACCGCTCGGCAGCCCTCTATGGCTACACCTTC
-,-,TRBV7-9,TRBJ2-1,CASSLGDTGMGQFF,TGTGCCAGCAGCTTAGGGGACACGGGAATGGGGCAGTTCTTC
-,-,TRBV7-9,TRBJ1-2,CASSPSGTNYGYTF,TGTGCCAGCAGCCCCTCAGGGACTAACTATGGCTACACCTTC
-,TRBD1,TRBV5-1,TRBJ1-1,CASSLGQGYTEAFF,TGCGCCAGCAGCTTGGGACAGGGGTACACTGAAGCTTTCTTT
-,TRBD1,TRBV6-5,TRBJ1-1,CASRSDRGVTEAFF,TGTGCCAGCAGATCTGACAGGGGGGTTACTGAAGCTTTCTTT
-,TRBD1,TRBV5-1,TRBJ2-3,CASSLAGQGTDTQYF,TGCGCCAGCAGCTTGGCGGGACAGGGGACAGATACGCAGTATTTT
-,-,TRBV4-3,TRBJ2-7,CASSQDWGGYEQYF,TGCGCCAGCAGCCAAGATTGGGGTGGCTACGAGCAGTACTTC
-,TRBD2,TRBV19,TRBJ2-7,CASSSPGLAGNYEQYF,TGTGCCAGTAGTAGCCCCGGGCTAGCGGGGAACTACGAGCAGTACTTC
-,TRBD1,TRBV4-3,TRBJ2-7,CASSQDSRGSSYEQYF,TGCGCCAGCAGCCAAGACTCCAGGGGGTCTAGCTACGAGCAGTACTTC
-,-,TRBV12-3/TRBV12-4,TRBJ2-7,CASSVDAGYEQYF,TGTGCCAGCAGTGTTGACGCAGGCTACGAGCAGTACTTC
once,TRBD2,TRBV15,TRBJ2-1,CATSRESGGAPNEQFF,TGTGCCACCAGCAGAGAGAGCGGGGGGGCCCCCAATGAGCAGTTCTTC
once,TRBD1,TRBV27,TRBJ2-7,CASSFGQGVYEQYF,TGTGCCAGCAGTTTCGGACAGGGGGTCTACGAGCAGTACTTC
once,-,TRBV21-1,TRBJ2-7,CASSNRCGRYEQYF,TGTGCCAGCAGCAATCGTTGCGGGCGCTACGAGCAGTACTTC
-,TRBD2,TRBV4-3,TRBJ2-1,CASSQEAAGNYNEQFF,TGCGCCAGCAGCCAAGAGGCAGCGGGAAACTACAATGAGCAGTTCTTC
-,-,TRBV6-5,TRBJ2-1,CASSYSMGGSYNEQFF,TGTGCCAGCAGTTACTCGATGGGAGGATCCTACAATGAGCAGTTCTTC
once,-,TRBV3-1,TRBJ2-2,CASRRDGELFF,TGTGCCAGCCGACGGGACGGGGAGCTGTTTTTT
-,-,TRBV7-9,TRBJ2-1,CASSRGTAGTYRNEQFF,TGTGCCAGCAGCCGAGGGACTGCCGGGACGTATAGGAATGAGCAGTTCTTC
-,-,TRBV20-1,TRBJ1-2,CSARKVQRTYGYTF,TGCAGTGCCAGAAAGGTTCAGAGGACTTACGGCTACACCTTC
-,TRBD1,TRBV2,TRBJ2-7,CASSAPTGTASYEQYF,TGTGCCAGCAGCGCACCTACCGGGACAGCCTCCTACGAGCAGTACTTC
-,TRBD1,TRBV5-1,TRBJ2-7,CASSLVGTGDEQYF,TGCGCCAGCAGCTTGGTCGGGACAGGGGACGAGCAGTACTTC
-,-,TRBV30,TRBJ2-7,CAWSARGTPREQYF,TGTGCCTGGAGTGCTAGGGGAACCCCCCGGGAGCAGTACTTC
-,-,TRBV19,TRBJ1-5,CAGLQDSNQPQHF,TGTGCCGGCCTACAAGATAGCAATCAGCCCCAGCATTTT
few,TRBD1,TRBV7-9,TRBJ2-1,CASSSRQGAYNEQFF,TGTGCCAGCAGCAGCAGACAGGGGGCCTACAATGAGCAGTTCTTC
-,-,TRBV15,TRBJ1-5,CATSRDRSQPQHF,TGTGCCACCAGCAGAGATCGGAGTCAGCCCCAGCATTTT
-,-,TRBV20-1,TRBJ2-5,CSARGITGLEETQYF,TGCAGTGCTAGAGGTATCACAGGGCTGGAAGAGACCCAGTACTTC
-,-,TRBV12-3/TRBV12-4,TRBJ2-1,CASRLLLERLFF,TGTGCCAGCCGACTCTTACTAGAGAGGCTGTTCTTC
-,TRBD1,TRBV6-2/TRBV6-3,TRBJ2-7,CASRAWDRGNYEQYF,TGTGCCAGCAGAGCCTGGGACAGGGGGAACTACGAGCAGTACTTC
-,-,TRBV19,TRBJ2-7,CASSPQGTYEQYF,TGTGCCAGTAGTCCCCAGGGCACCTACGAGCAGTACTTC
-,-,TRBV7-9,TRBJ2-7,CASSLFTYEQYF,TGTGCCAGCAGCTTATTTACCTACGAGCAGTACTTC
-,TRBD1,TRBV6-5,TRBJ1-2,CASSHRQGGFYGYTF,TGTGCCAGCAGTCACAGACAGGGGGGCTTCTATGGCTACACCTTC
-,-,TRBV6-1,TRBJ2-7,CASTGTRTYEQYF,TGTGCCAGCACCGGGACACGTACCTACGAGCAGTACTTC
-,-,TRBV19,TRBJ2-2,CASSAGPHSGELFF,TGTGCCAGTAGTGCCGGGCCTCACTCCGGGGAGCTGTTTTTT
-,-,TRBV7-3,TRBJ2-7,CASSLKSIGGARYEQYF,TGTGCCAGCAGCTTAAAGTCGATCGGAGGGGCGCGGTACGAGCAGTACTTC
-,-,TRBV30,TRBJ1-1,CAWSVPETGNTEAFF,TGTGCCTGGAGTGTACCGGAGACAGGGAACACTGAAGCTTTCTTT
-,-,TRBV28,TRBJ1-1,CASSSNRVNTEAFF,TGTGCCAGCAGTTCGAACAGGGTAAACACTGAAGCTTTCTTT